This T cell receptor (beta chain) was recovered during a study of beta chain features in type 1 diabetes. The CDR3 has 14 residues. Germline-derived CDR1 and CDR2 are ENHRY and SYGVKD. Since all of the isolated RNA was reverse transcribed, expressed TCRB transcripts were what got sequenced. The table came from immunoSEQ multiplex PCR; TCRdb's copy has only in-frame clones and leaves some out. In the table there are 250,000 to 350,000 clones, about 15% of which are singletons. This clone came up once. Sequence at one end of the junction differs from germline and may be a read error. This receptor was identified in a man aged 25-40 years in good health. The sample consisted of central memory CD4+ T cells from blood. This chain uses TRBV10-3 with TRBJ1-2; D is unresolved. In nucleotides, the CDR3 is TGTGCCAGCAGTGAGTACAGCCGTCCGAGGAGCTACACCTTC. Its protein is CASSEYSRPRSYTF.